This T cell receptor (beta chain) originates from a study of cytomegalovirus exposure and HLA in healthy donors. Findings and limits, study-wide: HLA alleles showed associations with 16,951 TCR beta sequences in a later analysis, at a 0.05 false discovery rate. It was reported that the classifier diagnosed cytomegalovirus status with high specificity and sensitivity in both the original and validation cohorts. Prediction of most subjects' HLA-A and HLA-B alleles by TCR beta sequences was reportedly accurate.

For this clone: The antigen is not known.

Researchers ran the PCR with 60 Vbeta and 13 Jbeta primers. Assay used: immunoSEQ multiplex PCR; TCRdb lists only in-frame clones, some missing. The sample has 100,000 to 150,000 clones, 84% seen once; the top ten hold 2% to 3%. Material for sequencing was PBMCs. The origin of this receptor is a man aged 45-60 years in good health and CMV-seronegative.

DNA of the CDR3: TGTGCCAGCAGGGCAAACTATGGCTACACCTTC. This sequence encodes CASRANYGYTF. This chain connects TRBV9 to TRBJ1-2, with D unresolved. Germline V gene data show CDR1 as SGDLS and CDR2 as YYNGEE. The CDR3 has 11 residues. Trimming cost V 5 bases and J 2 bases, with 4 bases left between them.